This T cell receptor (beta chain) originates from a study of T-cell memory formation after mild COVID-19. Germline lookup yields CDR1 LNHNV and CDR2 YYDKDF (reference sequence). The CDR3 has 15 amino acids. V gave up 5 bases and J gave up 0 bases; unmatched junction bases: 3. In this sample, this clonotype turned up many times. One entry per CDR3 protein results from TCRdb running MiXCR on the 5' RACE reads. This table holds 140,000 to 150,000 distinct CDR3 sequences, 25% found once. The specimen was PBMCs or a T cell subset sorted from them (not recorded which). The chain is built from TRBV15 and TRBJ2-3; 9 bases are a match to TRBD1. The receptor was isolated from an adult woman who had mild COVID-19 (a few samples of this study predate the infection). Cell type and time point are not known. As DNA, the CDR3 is TGTGCCACCAGCCTACAGGGGGCTAGCACAGATACGCAGTATTTT. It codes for CATSLQGASTDTQYF.